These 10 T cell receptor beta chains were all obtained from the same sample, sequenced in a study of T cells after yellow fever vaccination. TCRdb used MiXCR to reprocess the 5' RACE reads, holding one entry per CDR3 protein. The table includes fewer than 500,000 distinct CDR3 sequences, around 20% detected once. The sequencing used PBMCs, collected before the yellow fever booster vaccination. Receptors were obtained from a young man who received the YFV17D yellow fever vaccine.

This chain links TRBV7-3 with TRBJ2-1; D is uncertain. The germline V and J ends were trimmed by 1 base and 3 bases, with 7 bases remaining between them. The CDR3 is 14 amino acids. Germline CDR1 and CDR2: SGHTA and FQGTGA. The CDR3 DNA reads TGTGCCAGCAGCTTAAGCATGGGCTACAATGAGCAGTTCTTC. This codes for CASSLSMGYNEQFF.

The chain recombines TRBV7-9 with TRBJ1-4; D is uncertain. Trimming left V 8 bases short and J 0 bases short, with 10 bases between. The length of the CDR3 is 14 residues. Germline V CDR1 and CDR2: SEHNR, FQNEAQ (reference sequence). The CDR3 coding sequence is TGTGCCAGCCGCACCTCTGCAACTAATGAAAAACTGTTTTTT. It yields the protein CASRTSATNEKLFF.

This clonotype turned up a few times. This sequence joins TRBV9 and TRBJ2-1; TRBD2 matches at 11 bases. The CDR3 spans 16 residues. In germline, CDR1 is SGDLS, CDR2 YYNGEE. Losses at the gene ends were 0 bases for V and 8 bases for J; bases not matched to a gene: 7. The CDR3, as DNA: TGTGCCAGCAGCGTAGGGGTAGCGGGGGGGCGAGATGAGCAGTTCTTC. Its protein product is CASSVGVAGGRDEQFF.

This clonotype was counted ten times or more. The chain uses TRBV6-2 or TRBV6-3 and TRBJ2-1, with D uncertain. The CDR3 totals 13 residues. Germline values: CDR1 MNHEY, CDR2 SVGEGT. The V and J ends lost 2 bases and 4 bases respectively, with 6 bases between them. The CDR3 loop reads CASSYENYNEQFF. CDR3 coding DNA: TGTGCCAGCAGTTACGAGAATTACAATGAGCAGTTCTTC.

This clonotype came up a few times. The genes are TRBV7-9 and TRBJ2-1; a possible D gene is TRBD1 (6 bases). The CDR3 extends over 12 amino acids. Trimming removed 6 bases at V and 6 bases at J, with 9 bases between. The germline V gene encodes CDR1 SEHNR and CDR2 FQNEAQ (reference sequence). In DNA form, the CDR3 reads TGTGCCAGCAGAACAGGGCTCAATGAGCAGTTCTTC. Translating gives CASRTGLNEQFF.

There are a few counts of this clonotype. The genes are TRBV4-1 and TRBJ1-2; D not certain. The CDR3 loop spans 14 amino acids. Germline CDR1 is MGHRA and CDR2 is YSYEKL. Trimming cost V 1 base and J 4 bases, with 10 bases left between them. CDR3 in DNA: TGCGCCAGCAGCCAAGCCCAGGTCAGCTATGGCTACACCTTC. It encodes CASSQAQVSYGYTF.

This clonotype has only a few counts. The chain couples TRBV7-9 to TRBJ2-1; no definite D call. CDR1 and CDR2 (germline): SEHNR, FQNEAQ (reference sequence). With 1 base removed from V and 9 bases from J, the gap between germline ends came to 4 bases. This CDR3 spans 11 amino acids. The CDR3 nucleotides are TGTGCCAGCAGCTTAGACAGTGAGCAGTTCTTC. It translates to CASSLDSEQFF. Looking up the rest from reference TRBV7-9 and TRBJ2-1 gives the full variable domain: DTGVSQNPRHKITKRGQNVTFRCDPISEHNRLYWYRQTLGQGPEFLTYFQNEAQLEKSRLLSDRFSAERPKGSFSTLEIQRTEQGDSAMYLCASSLDSEQFFGPGTRLTVL.

CDR3 sequence: CASSRGWGAEAFF. The CDR3 region has the DNA TGTGCCAGCAGCCGAGGGTGGGGGGCTGAAGCTTTCTTT. The chain employs TRBV7-2 and TRBJ1-1; D may be TRBD1 (5 bases). Trimming removed 5 bases from V and 6 bases from J, with 13 bases in between. Germline CDR1 is SGHTA and CDR2 is FQGNSA. The CDR3 extends over 13 amino acids.

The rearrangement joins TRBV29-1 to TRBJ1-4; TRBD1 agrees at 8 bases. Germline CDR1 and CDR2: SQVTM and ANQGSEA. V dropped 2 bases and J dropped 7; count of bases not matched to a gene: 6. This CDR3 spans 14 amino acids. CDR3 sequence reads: CSVESTGEIEKLFF. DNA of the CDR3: TGCAGCGTTGAATCGACAGGGGAGATTGAAAAACTGTTTTTT.

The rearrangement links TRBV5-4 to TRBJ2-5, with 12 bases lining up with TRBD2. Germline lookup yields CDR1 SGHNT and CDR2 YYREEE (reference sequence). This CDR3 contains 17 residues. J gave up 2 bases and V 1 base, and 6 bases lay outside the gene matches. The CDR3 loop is CASSLSPSGGAQETQYF. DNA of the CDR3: TGTGCCAGCAGCTTGTCCCCTAGCGGGGGGGCGCAAGAGACCCAGTACTTC.